Listed below are T cell receptor beta chains from one sample, sequenced in a study of cytomegalovirus exposure and HLA in healthy donors. The table came from immunoSEQ multiplex PCR; TCRdb's copy has only in-frame clones and leaves some out. The sample has about 170,000 clones; roughly 80% are singletons. Sequenced: PBMCs. These TCRs come from a male donor in good health and CMV-seronegative. Both conserved end residues are part of each CDR3. Fields, in order: J gene, clone size, CDR3 length, V gene, D gene, CDR3 protein, CDR3 DNA. D genes are given only for firm matches. A row's size may be missing; if present it is once, few, many or a size class.

j_gene: TRBJ2-6
abundance: once
len: 17
v_gene: TRBV7-8
d_gene: TRBD1
CDR3aa: CASSPGTGLSGANVLTF
CDR3nt: TGTGCCAGCAGCCCAGGGACAGGTCTCTCTGGGGCCAACGTCCTGACTTTC

j_gene: TRBJ1-2
abundance: few
len: 15
v_gene: TRBV18
d_gene: -
CDR3aa: CASSPRGGTNYGYTF
CDR3nt: TGTGCCAGCTCACCGAGGGGGGGGACCAACTATGGCTACACCTTC

j_gene: TRBJ2-7
abundance: -
len: 13
v_gene: TRBV5-4
d_gene: -
CDR3aa: CASSFPGTYEQYF
CDR3nt: TGTGCCAGCAGCTTCCCGGGGACCTACGAGCAGTACTTC

j_gene: TRBJ2-1
abundance: -
len: 14
v_gene: TRBV6-1
d_gene: TRBD2
CDR3aa: CASMTSGGAGEQFF
CDR3nt: TGTGCCAGCATGACTAGCGGGGGGGCCGGTGAGCAGTTCTTC

j_gene: TRBJ1-3
abundance: -
len: 16
v_gene: TRBV4-1
d_gene: -
CDR3aa: CASSQDHAVSGNTIYF
CDR3nt: TGCGCCAGCAGCCAAGATCACGCGGTCTCTGGAAACACCATATATTTT

j_gene: TRBJ2-3
abundance: -
len: 18
v_gene: TRBV5-1
d_gene: TRBD2
CDR3aa: CASSFRLAGGPVKDTQYF
CDR3nt: TGCGCCAGCAGCTTTCGACTAGCGGGGGGGCCGGTTAAAGATACGCAGTATTTT

j_gene: TRBJ1-1
abundance: -
len: 14
v_gene: TRBV7-6
d_gene: -
CDR3aa: CASSLAGRETEAFF
CDR3nt: TGTGCCAGCAGCTTAGCGGGCAGGGAAACTGAAGCTTTCTTT

j_gene: TRBJ1-4
abundance: once
len: 14
v_gene: TRBV6-1
d_gene: -
CDR3aa: CASSWTAANEKLFF
CDR3nt: TGTGCCAGCAGTTGGACAGCCGCTAATGAAAAACTGTTTTTT

j_gene: TRBJ1-1
abundance: -
len: 15
v_gene: TRBV27
d_gene: -
CDR3aa: CASSLRAGIVTEAFF
CDR3nt: TGTGCCAGCAGTTTACGGGCAGGGATCGTCACTGAAGCTTTCTTT

j_gene: TRBJ1-2
abundance: -
len: 16
v_gene: TRBV9
d_gene: -
CDR3aa: CASSGCGTVDNYGYTF
CDR3nt: TGTGCCAGCAGCGGATGCGGGACCGTGGATAACTATGGCTACACCTTC

j_gene: TRBJ2-5
abundance: few
len: 15
v_gene: TRBV7-7
d_gene: TRBD1
CDR3aa: CASSLQGTQGETQYF
CDR3nt: TGTGCTAGCAGCTTACAGGGGACCCAAGGGGAGACCCAGTACTTC

j_gene: TRBJ2-1
abundance: few
len: 14
v_gene: TRBV5-1
d_gene: -
CDR3aa: CASSLVAGANEQFF
CDR3nt: TGCGCCAGCAGCTTGGTCGCAGGGGCCAATGAGCAGTTCTTC

j_gene: TRBJ2-5
abundance: -
len: 14
v_gene: TRBV5-1
d_gene: -
CDR3aa: CASSPPDFSETQYF
CDR3nt: TGCGCCAGCAGCCCTCCGGACTTTTCAGAGACCCAGTACTTC

j_gene: TRBJ1-1
abundance: -
len: 14
v_gene: TRBV18
d_gene: -
CDR3aa: CASSPQTRNTEAFF
CDR3nt: TGTGCCAGCTCACCACAAACGCGGAACACTGAAGCTTTCTTT

j_gene: TRBJ1-2
abundance: -
len: 13
v_gene: TRBV11-2
d_gene: TRBD1
CDR3aa: CASSLDRVGGYTF
CDR3nt: TGTGCCAGCAGCTTGGACAGGGTGGGCGGCTACACCTTC

j_gene: TRBJ2-3
abundance: once
len: 15
v_gene: TRBV2
d_gene: -
CDR3aa: CASSDNTKYLDTQYF
CDR3nt: TGTGCCAGCAGTGATAATACTAAATATCTTGATACGCAGTATTTT

j_gene: TRBJ1-1
abundance: -
len: 13
v_gene: TRBV5-4
d_gene: TRBD1
CDR3aa: CASSPTGVTEAFF
CDR3nt: TGTGCCAGCAGTCCGACAGGGGTCACTGAAGCTTTCTTT

j_gene: TRBJ1-4
abundance: once
len: 17
v_gene: TRBV4-1
d_gene: -
CDR3aa: CASSPRSVGGVREKLFF
CDR3nt: TGCGCCAGCAGCCCGCGTTCAGTCGGGGGAGTTCGCGAAAAACTGTTTTTT

j_gene: TRBJ2-2
abundance: -
len: 16
v_gene: TRBV5-1
d_gene: -
CDR3aa: CASSLEAGIDTGELFF
CDR3nt: TGCGCCAGCAGCTTGGAGGCGGGCATTGACACCGGGGAGCTGTTTTTT

j_gene: TRBJ1-2
abundance: -
len: 14
v_gene: TRBV7-6
d_gene: TRBD1
CDR3aa: CASSLGQDRGGYTF
CDR3nt: TGTGCCAGCAGCCTCGGACAGGATCGAGGGGGCTACACCTTC

j_gene: TRBJ2-3
abundance: -
len: 16
v_gene: TRBV5-4
d_gene: -
CDR3aa: CASSLDPGPITDTQYF
CDR3nt: TGTGCCAGCAGCTTGGATCCAGGGCCGATCACAGATACGCAGTATTTT

j_gene: TRBJ1-1
abundance: -
len: 13
v_gene: TRBV6-5
d_gene: -
CDR3aa: CASRGRLNTEAFF
CDR3nt: TGTGCCAGCAGGGGCCGTCTGAACACTGAAGCTTTCTTT

j_gene: TRBJ2-1
abundance: once
len: 14
v_gene: TRBV7-2
d_gene: -
CDR3aa: CASSSRLVYNEQFF
CDR3nt: TGTGCCAGCAGCTCCCGACTAGTATACAATGAGCAGTTCTTC

j_gene: TRBJ2-3
abundance: -
len: 15
v_gene: TRBV10-3
d_gene: -
CDR3aa: CAISGRGDLQNTQYF
CDR3nt: TGTGCCATCAGCGGCCGAGGTGATCTCCAGAATACGCAGTATTTT

j_gene: TRBJ2-5
abundance: once
len: 17
v_gene: TRBV5-1
d_gene: TRBD1
CDR3aa: CASSRPTGGQRVETQYF
CDR3nt: TGCGCCAGCAGCCGACCGACAGGGGGTCAACGGGTTGAGACCCAGTACTTC

j_gene: TRBJ1-5
abundance: once
len: 13
v_gene: TRBV2
d_gene: -
CDR3aa: CASSSTYNQPQHF
CDR3nt: TGTGCCAGCAGTTCCACTTACAATCAGCCCCAGCATTTT

j_gene: TRBJ1-1
abundance: -
len: 16
v_gene: TRBV4-1
d_gene: -
CDR3aa: CASSPAPGLRNTEAFF
CDR3nt: TGCGCCAGCAGCCCAGCCCCGGGACTCAGGAACACTGAAGCTTTCTTT

j_gene: TRBJ1-3
abundance: -
len: 15
v_gene: TRBV6-1
d_gene: -
CDR3aa: CASSDMPGAGNTIYF
CDR3nt: TGTGCCAGCAGTGATATGCCGGGAGCGGGAAACACCATATATTTT

j_gene: TRBJ1-1
abundance: -
len: 13
v_gene: TRBV25-1
d_gene: TRBD1
CDR3aa: CASKGARATEAFF
CDR3nt: TGTGCCAGCAAGGGGGCGCGAGCCACTGAAGCTTTCTTT

j_gene: TRBJ2-1
abundance: -
len: 14
v_gene: TRBV5-1
d_gene: TRBD1
CDR3aa: CASRAGQGLNEQFF
CDR3nt: TGCGCCAGCAGAGCGGGACAGGGACTCAATGAGCAGTTCTTC

j_gene: TRBJ1-1
abundance: once
len: 15
v_gene: TRBV5-4
d_gene: TRBD1
CDR3aa: CASSLRGQGNTEAFF
CDR3nt: TGTGCCAGCAGCTTGCGTGGACAGGGGAACACTGAAGCTTTCTTT

j_gene: TRBJ1-2
abundance: -
len: 16
v_gene: TRBV7-9
d_gene: -
CDR3aa: CSSSLFMLGPSYGYTF
CDR3nt: TGTTCCAGCAGCTTATTTATGTTGGGGCCTTCCTATGGCTACACCTTC